What follows are 12 T cell receptor beta chains derived from one specimen sequenced in a study of blood T cells in healthy people across ages. Then a second PCR, running about 6 to 12 cycles, was carried out with a sample-barcoded 5' primer and a J-beta primer mix. TCRdb re-called the 5' RACE reads through MiXCR, storing one row per CDR3 protein. The repertoire has 800,000 to 950,000 distinct CDR3 sequences, about 28% of them found once; the top ten carry roughly 10%. These sequences were also reported in another study, on T cells of mothers and their children.

The sample was blood. These receptors all come from a woman aged 40 to 55 in good health.

V usage is TRBV28 and J usage is TRBJ1-2; perhaps TRBD1 as D (5 bases). Trimming stripped 5 bases from V and 5 bases from J, with 18 bases between. The CDR3 loop spans 15 amino acids. The germline V gene has CDR1 MDHEN and CDR2 SYDVKM. The CDR3 DNA reads TGTGCCAGCAGTCCCCCCCTGGACAACCGATATGGCTACACCTTC. Translating gives CASSPPLDNRYGYTF.

There are a few counts of this clonotype. The CDR3 coding sequence is TGTGCCAGCGGGGACAGAGGGCGCCACTCCTACGAGCAGTACTTC. As protein: CASGDRGRHSYEQYF. This sequence joins TRBV12-3 or TRBV12-4 and TRBJ2-7; 7 bases agree with TRBD1. This CDR3 contains 15 residues. V lost 8 bases to trimming and J lost 0 bases; unmatched junction nucleotides: 10.

This clonotype was seen a handful of times. This chain uses TRBV7-2 with TRBJ2-1; D is uncertain. Looked up from germline, CDR1 is SGHTA and CDR2 is FQGNSA. The CDR3 length is 12 residues. The ends were cut back, 4 bases at V and 10 bases at J, with 11 bases in the middle. CDR3 in DNA: TGTGCCAGCAGCTCAGAGTTGGGGGAGCAGTTCTTC. As protein: CASSSELGEQFF.

This clonotype was seen a handful of times. J is TRBJ2-2 and V is TRBV5-5; 9 bases line up with TRBD1. Germline trimming cut 4 bases from V and 3 bases from J; bases unmatched to any gene: 7. The CDR3 consists of 16 residues. CDR1 SGHKS and CDR2 YYEKEE come from the germline V gene (reference sequence). The CDR3 sequence: CASSEQGARYTGELFF. CDR3 sequence (DNA): TGTGCCAGCAGCGAACAGGGGGCGAGGTACACCGGGGAGCTGTTTTTT.

This chain connects TRBV7-8 to TRBJ2-7; D is perhaps TRBD1 (6 bases). V shed 5 bases and J shed 3 bases, with 20 bases lying between them. This CDR3 has 16 amino acids. Germline V gives CDR1 SGHVS, CDR2 FQNEAQ. CDR3 amino acids: CASSPRGRQGGYEQYF. The CDR3 bases are TGTGCCAGCAGCCCGAGAGGAAGACAAGGGGGCTACGAGCAGTACTTC.

A remark on this clonotype: Given a much more abundant clone one base away, this may be a read error. The CDR3 reads CVTSVVSSYNEQFF. The CDR3 DNA reads as TGTGTCACCAGTGTTGTTAGCTCCTACAATGAGCAGTTCTTC. The chain has TRBV15 and TRBJ2-1; D not certain. The CDR3 extends over 14 amino acids. Looked up from germline, CDR1 is LNHNV and CDR2 is YYDKDF (reference sequence). Full variable domain (missing parts from reference TRBV15 and TRBJ2-1): DAMVIQNPRYQVTQFGKPVTLSCSQTLNHNVMYWYQQKSSQAPKLLFHYYDKDFNNEADTPDNFQSRRPNTSFCFLDIRSPGLGDTAMYLCVTSVVSSYNEQFFGPGTRLTVL.

The chain joins TRBV6-2 or TRBV6-3 to TRBJ1-4, with unresolved D. The V gene's germline CDR1 is MNHEY and CDR2 SVGEGT. This CDR3 spans 13 amino acids. V was trimmed by 5 bases and J by 8 bases, leaving 12 bases between them. In DNA form, the CDR3 reads TGTGCCAGCAGTCGCCCCCCCGGCGAAAAACTGTTTTTT. This gives the protein CASSRPPGEKLFF.

This clonotype was detected a few times. The CDR3 DNA reads as TGTGCCAGCAGTCCAACAACAGGGCCGAACACTGAAGCTTTCTTT. Protein: CASSPTTGPNTEAFF. J is TRBJ1-1 and V is TRBV28, with D perhaps TRBD1 (6 bases). The CDR3 is 15 residues long. Germline CDR1 and CDR2: MDHEN and SYDVKM. V was cut by 5 bases and J by 1 base, with 14 bases left in between.

This chain joins TRBV14 and TRBJ2-7; D unclear. The CDR3 has 14 residues. Trimming removed 1 base from V and 5 bases from J, with 12 bases in between. Germline CDR1 and CDR2: SGHDN and FVKESK. CDR3 DNA: TGTGCCAGCAGCCAAGTCCCGACAAAACACGAGCAGTACTTC. Translating it yields CASSQVPTKHEQYF.

The table lists this clonotype with a few counts. The CDR3 reads CASSLGSDNEKLFF. Written as DNA, the CDR3 is TGTGCCAGCAGCTTAGGCAGCGATAATGAAAAACTGTTTTTT. This chain joins TRBV7-9 and TRBJ1-4; D ambiguous. Trimming took off 1 base at V and 4 bases at J, with 7 bases between the two ends. Germline CDR1 is SEHNR and CDR2 is FQNEAQ (reference sequence). This CDR3 is built from 14 residues.

This sequence joins TRBV12-3 or TRBV12-4 and TRBJ2-3; a weak D match, TRBD1 (6 bases). The length of the CDR3 is 13 residues. The V end was cut by 9 bases, the J end by 6 bases, with 16 bases between. CDR3 DNA: TGTGCCAGTATCCACAGGGCTCGGGATACGCAGTATTTT. This sequence encodes CASIHRARDTQYF.

This clonotype has at least ten counts. The chain combines TRBV6-6 with TRBJ2-1; 10 bases are a match to TRBD2. CDR3 size: 13 residues. The germline V gene encodes CDR1 MNHNY and CDR2 SVGAGI (reference sequence). The V and J ends lost 5 bases and 13 bases, in that order; junction bases with no gene match: 8. The CDR3 coding sequence is TGTGCCAGCAGTACCGGGACTAGCGTCCTCCAGTTCTTC. Amino acids: CASSTGTSVLQFF.